These 3 T cell receptor beta chains came from one sample sequenced in a study of cytomegalovirus exposure and HLA in healthy donors. Generated by immunoSEQ multiplex PCR, the TCRdb table keeps only in-frame clones and is missing some. Here the sample spans fewer than 200,000 clones, 85% being singletons. What was sequenced was PBMCs. All receptors come from a man younger than 35 in good health and CMV-seropositive.

The chain recombines TRBV29-1 with TRBJ2-1; TRBD2 matches 7 bases. The CDR3 sequence is 13 residues long. V dropped 4 bases and J dropped 8; count of bases not matched to a gene: 8. The germline V gene encodes CDR1 SQVTM and CDR2 ANQGSEA. The CDR3 sequence is CSVGLGREYEQFF. CDR3 DNA: TGCAGCGTTGGTTTAGGGCGGGAGTATGAGCAGTTCTTC.

V and J are TRBV30 and TRBJ2-3, with 8 bases identical to TRBD2. V lost 3 bases, J lost 2 bases, and 7 bases stayed unmatched. Per the germline V gene, CDR1 is GTSNPN and CDR2 is SVGIG (reference sequence). This CDR3 region has 15 residues. CDR3 residues: CAWRNVRGATDTQYF. In nucleotides, the CDR3 is TGTGCCTGGAGGAATGTGCGGGGGGCCACAGATACGCAGTATTTT.

This chain's CDR3 is CASSQWSRDHDGISSGANVLTF. CDR3 DNA: TGCGCCAGCAGTCAATGGAGCAGGGATCACGATGGTATAAGCTCTGGGGCCAACGTCCTGACTTTC. The chain has TRBV23-1 and TRBJ2-6; perhaps TRBD1 as D (5 bases). TRBV23-1 is identified as an open reading frame with a role that is uncertain. This CDR3 region has 22 residues. With 1 base removed from V and 0 bases from J, the gap between germline ends came to 25 bases.